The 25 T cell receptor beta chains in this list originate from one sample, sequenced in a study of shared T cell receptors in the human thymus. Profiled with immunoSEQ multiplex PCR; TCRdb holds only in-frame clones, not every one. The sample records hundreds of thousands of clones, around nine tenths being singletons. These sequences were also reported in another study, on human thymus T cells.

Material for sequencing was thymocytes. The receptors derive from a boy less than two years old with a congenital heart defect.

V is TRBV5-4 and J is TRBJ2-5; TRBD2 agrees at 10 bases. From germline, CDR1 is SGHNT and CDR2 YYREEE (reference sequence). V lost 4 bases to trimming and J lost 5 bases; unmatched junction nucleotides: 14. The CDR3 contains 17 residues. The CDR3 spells CASSTHAGTSVRETQYF. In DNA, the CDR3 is TGTGCCAGCAGCACCCACGCAGGGACTAGCGTCCGGGAGACCCAGTACTTC.

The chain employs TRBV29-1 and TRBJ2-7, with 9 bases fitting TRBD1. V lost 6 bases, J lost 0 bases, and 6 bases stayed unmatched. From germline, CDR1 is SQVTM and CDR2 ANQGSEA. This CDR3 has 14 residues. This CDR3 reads CSVANRGRSYEQYF. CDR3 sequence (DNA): TGCAGCGTCGCTAACAGGGGGCGCTCCTACGAGCAGTACTTC.

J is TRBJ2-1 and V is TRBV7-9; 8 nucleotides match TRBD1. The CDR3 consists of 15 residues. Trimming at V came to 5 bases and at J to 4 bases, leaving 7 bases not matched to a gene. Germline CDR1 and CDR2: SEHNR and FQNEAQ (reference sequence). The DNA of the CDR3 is TGTGCCAGCAGCCACCGGGACAGGTTTTACAATGAGCAGTTCTTC. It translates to CASSHRDRFYNEQFF.

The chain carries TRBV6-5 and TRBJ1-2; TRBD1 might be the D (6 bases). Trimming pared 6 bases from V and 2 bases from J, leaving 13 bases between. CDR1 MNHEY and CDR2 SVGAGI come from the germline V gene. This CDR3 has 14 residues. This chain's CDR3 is CASRRQGTNYGYTF. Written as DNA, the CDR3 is TGTGCCAGCAGACGGCAGGGGACCAACTATGGCTACACCTTC.

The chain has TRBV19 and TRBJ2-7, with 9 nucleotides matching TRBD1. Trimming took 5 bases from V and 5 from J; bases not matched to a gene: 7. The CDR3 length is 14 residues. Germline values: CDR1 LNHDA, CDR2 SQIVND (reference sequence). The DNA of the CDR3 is TGTGCCAGTAGTCACCGGGACAGGGCCCACGAGCAGTACTTC. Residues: CASSHRDRAHEQYF.

CDR3 in DNA: TGTGCCAGCAGTTACGGCACAGGGTCCTCCTACGAGCAGTACTTC. The encoded protein is CASSYGTGSSYEQYF. The rearrangement uses TRBV6-5 and TRBJ2-7; D is possibly TRBD1 (6 bases). Trimming stripped 2 bases from V and 0 bases from J, with 11 bases between. This CDR3 is 15 amino acids long. Per the germline V gene, CDR1 is MNHEY and CDR2 is SVGAGI.

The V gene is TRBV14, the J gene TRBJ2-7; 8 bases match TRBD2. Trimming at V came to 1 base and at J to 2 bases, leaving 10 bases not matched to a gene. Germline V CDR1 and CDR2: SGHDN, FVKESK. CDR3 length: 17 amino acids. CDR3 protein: CASSQVGRVREAYEQYF. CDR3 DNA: TGTGCCAGCAGCCAAGTGGGCCGGGTGCGGGAGGCCTACGAGCAGTACTTC.

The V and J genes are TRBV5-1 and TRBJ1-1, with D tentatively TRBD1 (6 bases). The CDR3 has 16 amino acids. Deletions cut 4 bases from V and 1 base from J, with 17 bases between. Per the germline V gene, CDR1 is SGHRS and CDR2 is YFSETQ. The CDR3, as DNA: TGCGCCAGCAGCCAGGACAGTTTATACGGGAACACTGAAGCTTTCTTT. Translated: CASSQDSLYGNTEAFF.

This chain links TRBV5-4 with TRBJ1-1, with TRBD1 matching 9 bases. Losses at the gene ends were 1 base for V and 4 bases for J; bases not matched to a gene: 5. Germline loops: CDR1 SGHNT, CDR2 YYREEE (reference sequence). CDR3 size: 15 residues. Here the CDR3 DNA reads TGTGCCAGCAGCTTGCGGGACAGGGAAAGCACTGAAGCTTTCTTT. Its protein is CASSLRDRESTEAFF.

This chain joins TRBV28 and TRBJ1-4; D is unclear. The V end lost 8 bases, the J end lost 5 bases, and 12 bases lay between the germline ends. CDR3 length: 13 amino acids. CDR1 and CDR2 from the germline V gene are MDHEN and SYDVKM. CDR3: CASAAEGNEKLFF. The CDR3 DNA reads TGTGCCAGCGCCGCGGAGGGAAATGAAAAACTGTTTTTT.

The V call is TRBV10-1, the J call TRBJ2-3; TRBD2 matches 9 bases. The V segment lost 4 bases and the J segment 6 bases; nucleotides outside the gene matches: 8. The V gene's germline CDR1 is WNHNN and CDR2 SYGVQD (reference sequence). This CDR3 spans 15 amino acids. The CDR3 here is CASSVGSGRSDTQYF. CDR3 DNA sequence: TGCGCCAGCAGTGTGGGGAGCGGGAGGTCTGATACGCAGTATTTT.

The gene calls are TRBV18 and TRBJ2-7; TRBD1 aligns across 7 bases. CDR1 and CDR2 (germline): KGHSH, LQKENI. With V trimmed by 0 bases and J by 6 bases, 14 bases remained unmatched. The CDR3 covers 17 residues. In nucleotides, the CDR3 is TGTGCCAGCTCACCACCGAAGGGGACAGTGGAATTTGGCGAGCAGTACTTC. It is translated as CASSPPKGTVEFGEQYF.

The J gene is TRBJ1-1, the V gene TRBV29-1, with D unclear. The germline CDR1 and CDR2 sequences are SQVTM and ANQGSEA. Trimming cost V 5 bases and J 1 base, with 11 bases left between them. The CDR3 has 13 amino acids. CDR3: CSVSPAGNTEAFF. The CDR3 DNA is TGCAGCGTTTCTCCCGCGGGGAACACTGAAGCTTTCTTT.

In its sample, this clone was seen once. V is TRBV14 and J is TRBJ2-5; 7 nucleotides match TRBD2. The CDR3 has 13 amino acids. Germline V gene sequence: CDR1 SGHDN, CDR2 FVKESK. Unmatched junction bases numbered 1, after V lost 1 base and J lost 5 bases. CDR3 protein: CASSQGEGETQYF. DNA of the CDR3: TGTGCCAGCAGCCAAGGGGAGGGGGAGACCCAGTACTTC.

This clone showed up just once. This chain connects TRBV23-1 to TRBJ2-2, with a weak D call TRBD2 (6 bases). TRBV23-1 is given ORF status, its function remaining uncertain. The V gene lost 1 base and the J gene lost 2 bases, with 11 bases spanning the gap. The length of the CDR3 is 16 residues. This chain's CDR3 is CASSQWETRNTGELFF. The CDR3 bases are TGCGCCAGCAGTCAATGGGAGACTAGAAACACCGGGGAGCTGTTTTTT.

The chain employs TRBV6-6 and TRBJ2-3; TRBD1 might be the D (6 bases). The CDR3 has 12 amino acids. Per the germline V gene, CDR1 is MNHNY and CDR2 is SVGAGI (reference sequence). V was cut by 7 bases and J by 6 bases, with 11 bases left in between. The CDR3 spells CASTLGGDTQYF. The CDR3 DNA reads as TGTGCCAGCACTCTAGGGGGTGATACGCAGTATTTT.

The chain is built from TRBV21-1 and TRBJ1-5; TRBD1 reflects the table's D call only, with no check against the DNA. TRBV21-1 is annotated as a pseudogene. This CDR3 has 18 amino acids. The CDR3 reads CASSPGLARVYSNQPQHF. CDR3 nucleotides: TGTGCCAGCAGCCCAGGGCTGGCCAGGGTTTATAGCAATCAGCCCCAGCATTTT.

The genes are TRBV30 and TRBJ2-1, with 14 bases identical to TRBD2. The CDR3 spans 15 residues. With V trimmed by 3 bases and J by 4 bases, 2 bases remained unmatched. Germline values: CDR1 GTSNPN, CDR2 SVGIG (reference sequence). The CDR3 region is CAWRTSGRGYNEQFF. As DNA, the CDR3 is TGTGCCTGGAGGACTAGCGGGAGGGGTTACAATGAGCAGTTCTTC.

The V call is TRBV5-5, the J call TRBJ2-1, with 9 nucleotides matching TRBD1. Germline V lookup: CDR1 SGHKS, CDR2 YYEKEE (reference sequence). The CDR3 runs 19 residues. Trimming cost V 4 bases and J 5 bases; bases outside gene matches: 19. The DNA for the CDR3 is TGTGCCAGCAGCGAAGGCCCCGCGGTGGGACAGGGTGACCACAATGAGCAGTTCTTC. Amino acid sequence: CASSEGPAVGQGDHNEQFF.

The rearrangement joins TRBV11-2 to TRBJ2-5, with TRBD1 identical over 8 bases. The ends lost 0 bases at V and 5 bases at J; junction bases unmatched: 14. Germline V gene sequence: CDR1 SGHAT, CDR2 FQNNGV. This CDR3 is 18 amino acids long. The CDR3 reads CASSLEDRARYRMETQYF. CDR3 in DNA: TGTGCCAGCAGCTTAGAGGACAGGGCCCGCTACCGCATGGAGACCCAGTACTTC.

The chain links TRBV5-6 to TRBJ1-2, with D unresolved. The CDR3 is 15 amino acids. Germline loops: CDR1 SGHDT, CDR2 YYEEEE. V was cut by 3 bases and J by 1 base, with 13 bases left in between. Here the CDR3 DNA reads TGTGCCAGCAGCTCGGAGTGGCATCTTAACTATGGCTACACCTTC. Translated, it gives CASSSEWHLNYGYTF. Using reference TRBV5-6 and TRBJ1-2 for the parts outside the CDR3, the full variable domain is DAGVTQSPTHLIKTRGQQVTLRCSPKSGHDTVSWYQQALGQGPQFIFQYYEEEERQRGNFPDRFSGHQFPNYSSELNVNALLLGDSALYLCASSSEWHLNYGYTFGSGTRLTVV.

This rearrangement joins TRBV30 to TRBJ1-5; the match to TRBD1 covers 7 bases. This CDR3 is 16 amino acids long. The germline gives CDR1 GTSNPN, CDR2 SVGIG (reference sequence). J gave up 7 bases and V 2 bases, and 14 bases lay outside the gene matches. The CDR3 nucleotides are TGTGCCTGGAGTCCCGGGGTAGGCAGGGGGAAACAGCCCCAGCATTTT. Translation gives CAWSPGVGRGKQPQHF.

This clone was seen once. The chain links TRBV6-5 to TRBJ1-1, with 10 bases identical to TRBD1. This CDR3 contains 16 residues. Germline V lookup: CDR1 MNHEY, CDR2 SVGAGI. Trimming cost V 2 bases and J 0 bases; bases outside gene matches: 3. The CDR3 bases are TGTGCCAGCAGTTACAGACAGGGGGCTATGAACACTGAAGCTTTCTTT. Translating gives CASSYRQGAMNTEAFF.

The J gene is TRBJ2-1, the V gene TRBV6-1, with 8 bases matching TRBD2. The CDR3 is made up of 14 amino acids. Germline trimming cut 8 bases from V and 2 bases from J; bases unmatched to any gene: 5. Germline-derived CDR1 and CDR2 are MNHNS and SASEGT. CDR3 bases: TGTGCCAGCTCCCCGGGAGGGCCCTACAATGAGCAGTTCTTC. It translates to CASSPGGPYNEQFF.

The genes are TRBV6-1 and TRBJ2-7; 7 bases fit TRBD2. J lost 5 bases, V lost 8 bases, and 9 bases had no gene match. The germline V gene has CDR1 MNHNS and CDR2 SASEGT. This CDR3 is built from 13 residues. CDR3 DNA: TGTGCCAGCTACGGACTAGAGCAAGACGAGCAGTACTTC. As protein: CASYGLEQDEQYF.